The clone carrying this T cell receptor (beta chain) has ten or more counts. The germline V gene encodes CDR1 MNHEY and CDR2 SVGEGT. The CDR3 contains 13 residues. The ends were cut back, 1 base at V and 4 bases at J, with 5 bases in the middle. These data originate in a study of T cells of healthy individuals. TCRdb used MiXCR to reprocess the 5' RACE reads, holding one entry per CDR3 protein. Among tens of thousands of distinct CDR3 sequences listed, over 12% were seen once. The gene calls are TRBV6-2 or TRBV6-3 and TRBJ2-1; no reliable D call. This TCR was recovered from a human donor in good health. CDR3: CASSYLVYNEQFF. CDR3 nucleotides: TGTGCCAGCAGTTACTTGGTTTACAATGAGCAGTTCTTC.